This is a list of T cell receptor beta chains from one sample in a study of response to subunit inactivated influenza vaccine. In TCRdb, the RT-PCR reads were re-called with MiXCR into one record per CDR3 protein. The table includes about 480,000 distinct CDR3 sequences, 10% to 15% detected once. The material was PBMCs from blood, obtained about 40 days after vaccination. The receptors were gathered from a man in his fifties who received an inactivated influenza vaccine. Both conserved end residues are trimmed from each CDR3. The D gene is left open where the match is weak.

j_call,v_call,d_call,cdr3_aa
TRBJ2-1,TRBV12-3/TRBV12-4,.,ASRWGEGRNEQF
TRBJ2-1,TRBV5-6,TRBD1,ASSSGTGEGNEQF
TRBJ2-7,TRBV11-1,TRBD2,ASSLGRGGTASSYEQY
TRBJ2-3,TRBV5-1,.,ASSSARWEKRTDTQY
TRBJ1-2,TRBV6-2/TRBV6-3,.,ASSASWGGYGYT
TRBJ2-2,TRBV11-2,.,ASSLVQASTGELF
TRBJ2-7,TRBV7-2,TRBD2,ASSWGLGYEQY
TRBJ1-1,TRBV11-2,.,ASSLWAGSEAF
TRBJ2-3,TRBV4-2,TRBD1,ASSRRQGADVTDSQY
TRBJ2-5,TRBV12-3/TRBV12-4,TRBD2,ASSPGTSGGALQY
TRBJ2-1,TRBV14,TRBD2,ASSQTGTSGRRNEQF
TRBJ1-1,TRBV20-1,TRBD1,SAPKADRGGTEAF
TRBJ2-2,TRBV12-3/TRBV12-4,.,GTQGASGELF
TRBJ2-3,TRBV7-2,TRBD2,ASSYSGVLADTQY
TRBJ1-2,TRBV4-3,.,ASSQDTGYGYT
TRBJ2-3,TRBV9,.,ASSVLRDIQY
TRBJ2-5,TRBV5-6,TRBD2,ASSLRRLAGGQETQY
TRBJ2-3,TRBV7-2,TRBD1,ASSRIQGSATQY
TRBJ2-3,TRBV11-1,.,ASSPYPQGSGATDTQY
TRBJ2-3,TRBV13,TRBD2,ASSSLAAYSTDTQY
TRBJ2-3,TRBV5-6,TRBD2,ASNAGGTSTDTHY
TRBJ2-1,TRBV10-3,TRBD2,AISEEGTRRNEQF
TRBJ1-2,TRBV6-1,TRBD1,ASSVGGGNYGYT
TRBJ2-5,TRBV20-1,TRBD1,SARPWDRGLLETQY
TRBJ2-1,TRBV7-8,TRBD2,ASSFGLAGAFGEQF
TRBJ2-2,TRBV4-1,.,ASSQDRTGELF
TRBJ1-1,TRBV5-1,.,ASSLAAGPEAF
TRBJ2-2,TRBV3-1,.,ASSHLGGRTGELF
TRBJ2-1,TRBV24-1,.,ATSTLSSYNEQF
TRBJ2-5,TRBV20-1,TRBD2,SAGGTSGSRTQY
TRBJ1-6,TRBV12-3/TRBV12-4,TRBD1,ASSLGQGFNSPLH
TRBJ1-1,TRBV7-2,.,ASSLEKGVNTEAF
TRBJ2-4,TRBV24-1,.,ATSDGTPQAKNIQY
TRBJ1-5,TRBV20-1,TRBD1,SARVGTGGRRQPQH
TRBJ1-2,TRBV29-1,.,SVASRGGGYT
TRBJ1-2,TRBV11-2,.,ASSDPRGGWEKAYGYT
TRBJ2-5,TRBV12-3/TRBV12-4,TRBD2,ASTTSGGYQETQY